This T cell receptor (beta chain) was obtained from a study of brain metastases from non-small cell lung cancer (dated by TCRdb to about 2019). General notes on the study: The immune microenvironment of paired resected primary tumors and brain metastases from non-small-cell lung cancer patients was profiled. Overall study outcomes, separate from this receptor: Compared with the matched primary tumors, around 59% of brain metastases appeared to show expanded T-cell clones. Paired brain metastases and primary tumors largely shared TCR repertoires, although T-cell densities in the metastases were sparse. T-cell infiltration was lower in brain metastases than in primary tumors (P < 0.001).

The CDR3 runs 15 residues from the cysteine to the phenylalanine. This entry keeps only the CDR3 DNA: 45 bases, framed from base 1. Per the germline V gene (reference sequence), LNHDA is the CDR1 and SQIVND is the CDR2. The germline V end is reduced by 9 bases and the J end by 7 bases; junction bases left unmatched: 12. A cohort of 30 to 45 patients with surgically resected non-small-cell lung cancer, for whom both primary tumor and brain metastasis specimens were available, was included. Archival formalin-fixed, paraffin-embedded tissues were used as the tumor specimens. For this clone: What antigen it recognizes has not been identified. No base-level quality is on record; no much larger clone is a single base apart.

Library prep was done by the immunoSEQ multiplex PCR assay. T-cell receptor beta chain repertoire sequencing was carried out together with a 770-gene immune expression panel. The immuneACCESS repertoire file appears here via TCRdb, limited to in-frame rearrangements. These files lack a portion of the clones; in checked studies, under half of the deficit traces to unresolved V genes, and the cause of the others is not known. Here the sample has some 4,000 clones; 90% occur a single time. The ten top clones hold about 3.6% of the sample. The sequenced sample was primary lung tumor tissue. The cell subset or site tag for this specimen amounts to: primary lung tumor paired with brain metastasis. This TCR derives from a donor at least 40 years old with non-small cell lung cancer. Here the chain combines TRBV19 and TRBJ1-6, with TRBD1 matching 7 junction bases. The CDR3 protein sequence reads: CASNRGTDANSPLHF. The DNA sequence is given as TGTGCCAGCAATCGCGGGACAGACGCGAATTCACCCCTCCACTTT.